These 26 T cell receptor beta chains came from one sample sequenced in a study of blood T cell repertoires in COVID-19. Data came from immunoSEQ multiplex PCR; TCRdb stores just in-frame clones and leaves some out. This sample has 150,000 to 200,000 clones, with about 78% found just once. Specimen: PBMCs or T cells enriched from blood (not recorded which). These receptors were taken from a woman aged 50 to 60 who had recovered from COVID-19.

As DNA, the CDR3 is TGCGCCAGCAGCACCTTCAAGGGGGAGCAGTTCTTC. Translating it yields CASSTFKGEQFF. V gene TRBV5-1 combines with J gene TRBJ2-1, with a possible D match to TRBD1 (5 bases). V gave up 4 bases and J gave up 10 bases, with 12 bases separating them. This CDR3 comprises 12 residues. The germline V gene has CDR1 SGHRS and CDR2 YFSETQ.

The chain employs TRBV7-3 and TRBJ2-3; 7 bases agree with TRBD2. Trimming at V came to 5 bases and at J to 5 bases, leaving 4 bases not matched to a gene. The CDR3 runs to 13 residues. Germline loops: CDR1 SGHTA, CDR2 FQGTGA. For the CDR3, the DNA is TGTGCCAGCAGCCCTTTAGCGGGAGATACGCAGTATTTT. It translates to CASSPLAGDTQYF.

The rearrangement joins TRBV12-3 or TRBV12-4 to TRBJ2-2; D not resolved. Trimming cost V 4 bases and J 4 bases, with 7 bases left between them. The CDR3 contains 13 residues. CDR3 region: CASSWRSTGELFF. Written as DNA, the CDR3 is TGTGCCAGCAGTTGGAGAAGCACCGGGGAGCTGTTTTTT.

The rearrangement links TRBV5-1 to TRBJ2-3, with TRBD1 matching over 7 bases. Germline CDR1 SGHRS, CDR2 YFSETQ. V was clipped by 4 bases and J by 2 bases; unmatched bases: 4. The CDR3 loop spans 14 amino acids. CDR3 residues: CASSGTANTDTQYF. The CDR3 DNA is TGCGCCAGCAGCGGGACAGCAAACACAGATACGCAGTATTTT.

V is TRBV7-9 and J is TRBJ1-2, with 8 bases fitting TRBD1. Trimming at V came to 5 bases and at J to 7 bases, leaving 3 bases not matched to a gene. Germline V CDR1 and CDR2: SEHNR, FQNEAQ (reference sequence). This CDR3 region has 12 residues. CDR3 sequence: CASSIGQGGYTF. CDR3 DNA: TGTGCCAGCAGCATCGGACAGGGTGGCTACACCTTC.

The chain recombines TRBV6-5 with TRBJ1-3; unclear D gene. This CDR3 is built from 16 residues. Trimming shortened V by 2 bases and J by 0 bases, and 11 bases separated the two germline ends. Per germline, CDR1 MNHEY and CDR2 SVGAGI. The CDR3 region has the DNA TGTGCCAGCAGTTACCGCCGGGTGAGCTCTGGAAACACCATATATTTT. It encodes CASSYRRVSSGNTIYF.

This chain joins TRBV28 and TRBJ1-6, with D possibly TRBD1 on 5 matching bases. Germline CDR1 is MDHEN and CDR2 is SYDVKM. V was trimmed by 7 bases and J by 0 bases, leaving 13 bases between them. The length of the CDR3 is 16 residues. CDR3 sequence reads: CASTGQPSSYNSPLHF. The CDR3 DNA is TGTGCCAGCACAGGACAACCGAGCTCCTATAATTCACCCCTCCACTTT.

This clone was recorded many times. This chain joins TRBV20-1 and TRBJ2-1, with 8 bases that match TRBD2. The junction had 3 bases not matched to a gene; V was cut back by 8 bases and J by 6 bases. Germline lookup yields CDR1 DFQATT and CDR2 SNEGSKA (reference sequence). The CDR3 consists of 11 residues. The CDR3 reads CSSGTSNEQFF. The CDR3, as DNA: TGCAGTTCGGGGACTAGCAATGAGCAGTTCTTC.

The chain carries TRBV7-2 and TRBJ2-5, with 9 bases aligning to TRBD2. V dropped 2 bases and J dropped 1; count of bases not matched to a gene: 5. The CDR3 length is 16 residues. CDR1 and CDR2 from the germline V gene are SGHTA and FQGNSA. The CDR3 nucleotides read TGTGCCAGCAGCTTATCCCAGCGGGGGGCCCAAGAGACCCAGTACTTC. This codes for CASSLSQRGAQETQYF.

Only a few counts were recorded for this clone. V gene TRBV6-2 or TRBV6-3 combines with J gene TRBJ2-2; 8 bases fit TRBD2. The V gene's germline CDR1 is MNHEY and CDR2 SVGEGT. The CDR3 has 16 amino acids. V gave up 4 bases and J gave up 5 bases; unmatched junction bases: 9. DNA of the CDR3: TGTGCCAGCAGTTCCCGAAGCGGGAGCGGGACCGGGGAGCTGTTTTTT. It yields the protein CASSSRSGSGTGELFF.

The V call is TRBV5-1, the J call TRBJ1-2, with TRBD1 matching over 8 bases. The ends lost 4 bases at V and 4 bases at J; junction bases unmatched: 3. This CDR3 comprises 13 residues. CDR1 SGHRS and CDR2 YFSETQ come from the germline V gene. The CDR3 DNA sequence: TGCGCCAGCAGCACGACAGGGGTCTATGGCTACACCTTC. Protein sequence: CASSTTGVYGYTF.

This clone was seen more than once but under ten times. The chain employs TRBV28 and TRBJ1-3; maybe TRBD1 (6 bases). The CDR3 has 11 amino acids. Germline V gene data show CDR1 as MDHEN and CDR2 as SYDVKM. V was shortened by 11 bases and J by 8 bases, with 13 bases between the two germline ends. The CDR3 bases are TGTGCCGGGGGGGGGCAGCACACCATATATTTT. It codes for CAGGGQHTIYF.

This clone was seen just once. This sequence joins TRBV19 and TRBJ1-5; D call uncertain. The germline CDR1 and CDR2 sequences are LNHDA and SQIVND (reference sequence). V lost 5 bases to trimming and J lost 2 bases, with 13 bases between them. This CDR3 has 15 amino acids. CDR3 residues: CASSSGRSGNQPQHF. The CDR3 region has the DNA TGTGCCAGTAGTTCGGGGAGGAGTGGCAATCAGCCCCAGCATTTT.

The chain joins TRBV11-2 to TRBJ2-3; 9 bases align to TRBD2. The CDR3 extends over 16 amino acids. Germline V gene sequence: CDR1 SGHAT, CDR2 FQNNGV. Unmatched junction bases numbered 10, after V lost 5 bases and J lost 4 bases. Here the CDR3 DNA reads TGTGCCAGCAGCCAGATGGGTAGCGGGAGCGCAGATACGCAGTATTTT. Translated: CASSQMGSGSADTQYF.

This clone was seen a handful of times. In nucleotides, the CDR3 is TGTGCCAGCAGTTTAGCACAGGGTGGATCACCCCTCCACTTT. The encoded protein is CASSLAQGGSPLHF. The chain is built from TRBV28 and TRBJ1-6; weak D call: TRBD1 (6 bases). The CDR3 spans 14 residues. Germline loops: CDR1 MDHEN, CDR2 SYDVKM. V lost 2 bases, J lost 10 bases, and 12 bases lay in between. Filled out from reference TRBV28 and TRBJ1-6, the complete variable domain reads DVKVTQSSRYLVKRTGEKVFLECVQDMDHENMFWYRQDPGLGLRLIYFSYDVKMKEKGDIPEGYSVSREKKERFSLILESASTNQTSMYLCASSLAQGGSPLHFGNGTRLTVT.

The chain has TRBV28 and TRBJ2-1; 10 nucleotides agree with TRBD2. Germline V gene lookup returns CDR1 MDHEN and CDR2 SYDVKM. The CDR3 covers 14 residues. With 5 bases clipped from V and 10 bases from J, the junction kept 8 bases outside the gene matches. The DNA of the CDR3 is TGTGCCAGCAGTAAGCGGGAGGGTTCGGCCGAGCAGTTCTTC. Amino acids: CASSKREGSAEQFF.

This rearrangement joins TRBV7-8 to TRBJ2-7; TRBD1 matches at 9 bases. The V and J ends lost 1 base and 5 bases, in that order; junction bases with no gene match: 9. The CDR3 runs 16 residues. The germline V gene has CDR1 SGHVS and CDR2 FQNEAQ. The CDR3, as DNA: TGTGCCAGCAGCTTAGTGCCGGGACAGGGCACCCACGAGCAGTACTTC. It specifies CASSLVPGQGTHEQYF.

The chain combines TRBV24-1 with TRBJ1-2; weak D call: TRBD1 (6 bases). The V gene lost 5 bases and the J gene lost 4 bases, with 16 bases spanning the gap. This CDR3 region has 15 residues. Per the germline V gene, CDR1 is KGHDR and CDR2 is SFDVKD. The CDR3 protein is CATSGGRQESYGYTF. DNA for the CDR3: TGTGCCACCAGTGGGGGTAGACAGGAGTCCTATGGCTACACCTTC.

The V call is TRBV27, the J call TRBJ2-2; possible D gene TRBD1, 6 bases. Germline CDR1 is MNHEY and CDR2 is SMNVEV (reference sequence). The V and J ends lost 7 bases and 2 bases respectively, with 17 bases between them. The CDR3 is made up of 16 amino acids. In DNA, the CDR3 is TGTGCCAGCACCCTGGGCAGGACAGAAAACACCGGGGAGCTGTTTTTT. It yields the protein CASTLGRTENTGELFF.

The chain carries TRBV5-6 and TRBJ2-7; 8 bases fit TRBD2. Germline-derived CDR1 and CDR2 are SGHDT and YYEEEE. V gave up 1 base and J gave up 4 bases; unmatched junction bases: 7. The CDR3 is made up of 15 amino acids. CDR3 DNA: TGTGCCAGCAGCTTGCGACTAGCGAATAGATACGAGCAGTACTTC. Its translation: CASSLRLANRYEQYF. Complete variable domain (other parts from reference TRBV5-6 and TRBJ2-7): DAGVTQSPTHLIKTRGQQVTLRCSPKSGHDTVSWYQQALGQGPQFIFQYYEEEERQRGNFPDRFSGHQFPNYSSELNVNALLLGDSALYLCASSLRLANRYEQYFGPGTRLTVT.

Written as DNA, the CDR3 is TGTGCCTGGAGTGAAACAGGGGGATTAGGAGGCTACACCTTC. Its translation is CAWSETGGLGGYTF. The rearrangement joins TRBV30 to TRBJ1-2; 8 bases are a match to TRBD1. Germline V gene lookup returns CDR1 GTSNPN and CDR2 SVGIG (reference sequence). V trimming: 1 base; J trimming: 8 bases; junction bases outside the gene matches: 9. CDR3 length: 14 residues.

The CDR3 region is CASSLWDSFTGELFF. The CDR3 DNA sequence: TGCGCCAGCAGCTTGTGGGACAGTTTCACCGGGGAGCTGTTTTTT. This chain connects TRBV5-1 to TRBJ2-2; 7 bases are a match to TRBD1. The CDR3 is made up of 15 amino acids. Losses at the gene ends were 1 base for V and 4 bases for J; bases not matched to a gene: 4. CDR1 and CDR2 from the germline V gene are SGHRS and YFSETQ.

The chain links TRBV6-5 to TRBJ1-1; 8 nucleotides agree with TRBD1. V shed 8 bases and J 5 bases; nucleotides not matched to a gene: 10. This CDR3 comprises 14 residues. CDR1 is MNHEY and CDR2 is SVGAGI in the germline V gene. The CDR3 loop reads CASSWTGSSTEAFF. The CDR3 DNA follows: TGTGCCAGCTCTTGGACAGGGTCGAGTACTGAAGCTTTCTTT.

V is TRBV10-3 and J is TRBJ1-2, with TRBD1 as a possible D gene (5 bases). Germline V gene lookup returns CDR1 ENHRY and CDR2 SYGVKD. This CDR3 region has 14 residues. V was pared by 3 bases and J by 2 bases, with 10 bases between. CDR3 loop: CAISDQGPNYGYTF. The CDR3 coding sequence is TGTGCCATCAGTGACCAGGGCCCAAACTATGGCTACACCTTC.

The gene calls are TRBV5-5 and TRBJ2-7; 10 positions match TRBD1. Germline-derived CDR1 and CDR2 are SGHKS and YYEKEE (reference sequence). The CDR3 is made up of 17 amino acids. V was clipped by 4 bases and J by 2 bases; unmatched bases: 12. The CDR3 is CASSTQKRQGATYEQYF. The CDR3 nucleotides are TGTGCCAGCAGCACCCAGAAACGACAGGGGGCAACCTACGAGCAGTACTTC.

This clone has just a few counts. The chain recombines TRBV4-1 with TRBJ1-6; D gene ambiguous. Trimming cost V 2 bases and J 8 bases, with 13 bases left between them. The CDR3 sequence is 15 residues long. Germline V gene data show CDR1 as MGHRA and CDR2 as YSYEKL. CDR3 in DNA: TGCGCCAGCAGCCAACCCTCGGAGCCATATTCACCCCTCCACTTT. It codes for CASSQPSEPYSPLHF.